These 2 T cell receptor beta chains came from one sample sequenced in a study of cytomegalovirus exposure and HLA in healthy donors. Both 60 Vbeta primers and 13 Jbeta primers went into the PCR. The data were produced by immunoSEQ multiplex PCR, yet TCRdb's version contains in-frame clones alone and is incomplete. The table lists about 93,000 clones, around 78% of them singletons. What was sequenced was PBMCs. All receptors come from a man aged 25-45 years in good health and CMV-seronegative.

The rearrangement uses TRBV5-4 and TRBJ2-1, with D hard to call. V was pared by 3 bases and J by 0 bases, with 10 bases between. CDR1 and CDR2 (germline): SGHNT, YYREEE (reference sequence). The CDR3 runs 15 residues. CDR3 DNA: TGTGCCAGCAGCTCTGGCGGCACCTCCTACAATGAGCAGTTCTTC. Translating it yields CASSSGGTSYNEQFF.

The count of this clone is one. Other DNA variants within this sample encode the same CDR3. This chain connects TRBV19 to TRBJ1-1; the D is unclear. The V gene lost 5 bases and the J gene lost 0 bases, with 7 bases spanning the gap. The CDR3 is 13 residues long. The germline CDR1 and CDR2 sequences are LNHDA and SQIVND (reference sequence). The chain's CDR3 is CASSGQLNTEAFF. The DNA for the CDR3 is TGTGCCAGTAGTGGGCAGCTGAACACTGAAGCTTTCTTT.